These 27 T cell receptor beta chains came from one sample sequenced in a study of blood T cell repertoires in COVID-19. Method: immunoSEQ multiplex PCR; TCRdb's copy keeps in-frame clones and lacks some. The sample yields more than 75,000 clones, roughly 82% seen once. The source material was peripheral blood. These receptors originate from a human donor in a cohort sampled during active COVID-19.

The rearrangement uses TRBV5-1 and TRBJ1-6; weak D call: TRBD1 (5 bases). The length of the CDR3 is 13 residues. The V and J ends lost 4 bases and 7 bases respectively, with 9 bases between them. Looked up from germline, CDR1 is SGHRS and CDR2 is YFSETQ. This CDR3 is CASSRGENSPLHF. The CDR3, as DNA: TGCGCCAGCAGCAGGGGTGAAAATTCACCCCTCCACTTT.

The CDR3 nucleotides read TGTGCCAGCAGTTTAAGGGGTCAGGAAAATCAGCCCCAGCATTTT. It codes for CASSLRGQENQPQHF. V usage is TRBV27 and J usage is TRBJ1-5; D is perhaps TRBD1 (5 bases). CDR3 length: 15 amino acids. Germline V gene sequence: CDR1 MNHEY, CDR2 SMNVEV (reference sequence). V lost 2 bases to trimming and J lost 4 bases, with 12 bases between them.

The chain recombines TRBV3-1 (or the pseudogene TRBV3-2) with TRBJ1-5; 7 positions agree with TRBD1. The CDR3 consists of 15 residues. The V segment lost 0 bases and the J segment 6 bases; nucleotides outside the gene matches: 5. Germline V gene sequence: CDR1 LGHDT, CDR2 YNNKEL (reference sequence). The CDR3 region is CASSQDIGGLQPQHF. The CDR3 DNA is TGTGCCAGCAGCCAAGATATAGGGGGCCTTCAGCCCCAGCATTTT.

The sample holds one count of this clone. The gene calls are TRBV6-5 and TRBJ2-5; the match to TRBD1 covers 8 bases. V was pared by 6 bases and J by 6 bases, with 6 bases of the junction left unmatched. Germline V gene lookup returns CDR1 MNHEY and CDR2 SVGAGI. The CDR3 extends over 13 amino acids. CDR3 bases: TGTGCCAGCAGCTGGCAGGGGGCTCAGACCCAGTACTTC. Translating it yields CASSWQGAQTQYF.

This clone was detected only a few times. This sequence joins TRBV21-1 and TRBJ2-1; the table's D gene call, TRBD1, was not cross checked with the DNA. TRBV21-1 corresponds to a pseudogene. The CDR3 runs 23 residues. The CDR3 protein is CASSKEQGAGGGYQPLGYNEQFF. Here the CDR3 DNA reads TGTGCCAGCAGCAAAGAACAGGGGGCCGGGGGCGGATACCAACCCCTGGGGTACAATGAGCAGTTCTTC.

This chain uses TRBV2 with TRBJ2-5, with TRBD2 identical over 13 bases. V lost 5 bases and J lost 5; bases outside the gene matches: 8. The CDR3 spans 16 residues. The germline V gene has CDR1 SNHLY and CDR2 FYNNEI. The CDR3 nucleotides read TGTGCCAGCAGTTCACTAGCGGGGGGGGCAATGGAGACCCAGTACTTC. Its translation: CASSSLAGGAMETQYF.

This clone was picked up a small number of times. V is TRBV2 and J is TRBJ1-4; D gene unclear. V dropped 4 bases and J dropped 8 bases, with 8 bases sitting between them. This CDR3 spans 12 amino acids. Germline lookup yields CDR1 SNHLY and CDR2 FYNNEI. CDR3: CASSVEREKLFF. The CDR3 DNA sequence: TGTGCCAGCAGTGTCGAGAGGGAAAAACTGTTTTTT.

This sequence joins TRBV6-1 and TRBJ1-6; no clear D gene. The CDR3 is 14 residues long. V was clipped by 2 bases and J by 7 bases, with 9 bases between them. Germline CDR1 is MNHNS and CDR2 is SASEGT. The CDR3 loop is CASSEMMANSPLHF. Here the CDR3 DNA reads TGTGCCAGCAGTGAAATGATGGCAAATTCACCCCTCCACTTT.

CDR3 nucleotide sequence: TGTGCCAGTAGTATTGGCCCGTACCCTGCTCGTCCAAATGAAAAACTGTTTTTT. This codes for CASSIGPYPARPNEKLFF. The J gene is TRBJ1-4, the V gene TRBV19; D is uncertain. CDR1 LNHDA and CDR2 SQIVND come from the germline V gene (reference sequence). Deletions cut 3 bases from V and 5 bases from J, with 22 bases between. This CDR3 comprises 18 residues. The full variable domain, its missing parts supplied by reference TRBV19 and TRBJ1-4, is DGGITQSPKYLFRKEGQNVTLSCEQNLNHDAMYWYRQDPGQGLRLIYYSQIVNDFQKGDIAEGYSVSREKKESFPLTVTSAQKNPTAFYLCASSIGPYPARPNEKLFFGSGTQLSVL.

The rearrangement links TRBV6-1 to TRBJ2-4; 7 bases map to TRBD1. Germline V gives CDR1 MNHNS, CDR2 SASEGT. Trimming took 2 bases from V and 2 from J; bases not matched to a gene: 9. The CDR3 consists of 17 residues. Here the CDR3 reads CASSELEGAATKNIQYF. The CDR3 bases are TGTGCCAGCAGTGAACTAGAGGGGGCAGCCACCAAAAACATTCAGTACTTC.

V and J are TRBV5-6 and TRBJ2-1; 9 bases fit TRBD2. CDR1 is SGHDT and CDR2 is YYEEEE in the germline V gene. With V trimmed by 5 bases and J by 6 bases, 3 bases remained unmatched. CDR3 length: 13 amino acids. This CDR3 is CASRPTSGNEQFF. The CDR3 DNA reads as TGTGCCAGCAGGCCGACTAGCGGCAATGAGCAGTTCTTC.

In this sample, this clone turned up once. This chain connects TRBV6-5 to TRBJ2-7, with D possibly being TRBD1 (5 bases). CDR1 and CDR2 (germline): MNHEY, SVGAGI. This CDR3 contains 16 residues. V was pared by 2 bases and J by 0 bases, with 14 bases between. CDR3 sequence: CASSYVDTISSYEQYF. In DNA form, the CDR3 reads TGTGCCAGCAGTTACGTGGACACCATTTCCTCCTACGAGCAGTACTTC.

CDR3 in amino acids: CASTPDRGLFGYTF. The CDR3 bases are TGTGCCAGCACCCCGGACAGGGGGCTCTTTGGCTACACCTTC. This rearrangement joins TRBV5-5 to TRBJ1-2, with 11 positions matching TRBD1. This CDR3 spans 14 amino acids. Trimming removed 6 bases from V and 7 bases from J; junction bases left unmatched: 8. CDR1 and CDR2 (germline): SGHKS, YYEKEE (reference sequence).

The chain combines TRBV13 with TRBJ1-4, with D uncertain. CDR1 and CDR2 from the germline V gene are PRHDT and FYEKMQ (reference sequence). CDR3 length equals 15 residues. The V and J ends lost 5 bases and 1 base respectively, with 11 bases between them. CDR3 loop: CASSKAGKTNEKLFF. The CDR3 nucleotides read TGTGCCAGCAGCAAAGCCGGGAAAACTAATGAAAAACTGTTTTTT.

The count of this clone is one. The chain is built from TRBV28 and TRBJ2-7; D may be TRBD1 (6 bases). The germline gives CDR1 MDHEN, CDR2 SYDVKM. The V gene lost 7 bases and the J gene lost 1 base, with 14 bases spanning the gap. This CDR3 has 14 amino acids. The CDR3 reads CASTDSYNSYEQYF. The CDR3 DNA reads TGTGCCAGCACGGACAGCTACAATTCCTACGAGCAGTACTTC. Supplemented by reference TRBV28 and TRBJ2-7, the full variable domain reads DVKVTQSSRYLVKRTGEKVFLECVQDMDHENMFWYRQDPGLGLRLIYFSYDVKMKEKGDIPEGYSVSREKKERFSLILESASTNQTSMYLCASTDSYNSYEQYFGPGTRLTVT.

The chain carries TRBV6-6 and TRBJ2-7, with 7 bases aligning to TRBD2. Germline CDR1 and CDR2: MNHNY and SVGAGI (reference sequence). The CDR3 is made up of 13 amino acids. V gave up 6 bases and J gave up 2 bases; unmatched junction bases: 4. The CDR3 is CASSREGTYEQYF. CDR3 nucleotides: TGTGCCAGCAGCAGGGAGGGGACCTACGAGCAGTACTTC.

This chain connects TRBV7-2 to TRBJ2-7; 16 bases map to TRBD2. The CDR3 runs 18 residues. Germline assignment: CDR1 SGHTA and CDR2 FQGNSA. V was clipped by 5 bases and J by 5 bases; unmatched bases: 12. The CDR3 spells CASSLHPGTSGRGNEQYF. CDR3 DNA sequence: TGTGCCAGCAGCCTTCATCCCGGGACTAGCGGGAGGGGTAACGAGCAGTACTTC.

This chain links TRBV5-4 with TRBJ2-3, with 9 bases fitting TRBD2. The CDR3 covers 15 residues. The trim removed 1 base at V and 6 bases at J, leaving 6 bases unmatched. In germline, CDR1 is SGHNT, CDR2 YYREEE (reference sequence). CDR3 in amino acids: CASSLFGSGGDTQYF. The CDR3 DNA reads TGTGCCAGCAGCTTGTTCGGGAGCGGGGGGGATACGCAGTATTTT. The variable domain in full, completed from reference TRBV5-4 and TRBJ2-3, reads ETGVTQSPTHLIKTRGQQVTLRCSSQSGHNTVSWYQQALGQGPQFIFQYYREEENGRGNFPPRFSGLQFPNYSSELNVNALELDDSALYLCASSLFGSGGDTQYFGPGTRLTVL.

The rearrangement joins TRBV6-2 or TRBV6-3 to TRBJ2-3; 8 nucleotides match TRBD2. CDR3 length equals 16 residues. Per germline, CDR1 MNHEY and CDR2 SVGEGT. V was clipped by 2 bases and J by 1 base; unmatched bases: 5. For the CDR3, the DNA is TGTGCCAGCAGTTACCGGATAGCGGGACGCACAGATACGCAGTATTTT. It encodes CASSYRIAGRTDTQYF.

Judged by abundance, this clone is medium-sized. The chain has TRBV30 and TRBJ1-4; no definite D call. The germline V gene encodes CDR1 GTSNPN and CDR2 SVGIG (reference sequence). V lost 2 bases and J lost 10, with 8 bases in between. The CDR3 has 11 residues. The CDR3 DNA sequence: TGTGCCTGGAGTTGGGAGGGAAAACTGTTTTTT. It encodes CAWSWEGKLFF.

This clone appeared once. The chain combines TRBV2 with TRBJ2-1, with 7 bases identical to TRBD2. V was pared by 7 bases and J by 3 bases, with 9 bases of the junction left unmatched. CDR3 length: 15 amino acids. Per the germline V gene, CDR1 is SNHLY and CDR2 is FYNNEI. CDR3 nucleotide sequence: TGTGCCAGCAAAGGACTAGTCCTGGGCTACAATGAGCAGTTCTTC. Translation gives CASKGLVLGYNEQFF.

The J gene is TRBJ1-6, the V gene TRBV4-1; D gene ambiguous. The ends were cut back, 1 base at V and 0 bases at J, with 4 bases in the middle. Germline V gene lookup returns CDR1 MGHRA and CDR2 YSYEKL. The CDR3 sequence is 15 residues long. Here the CDR3 reads CASSQGSSYNSPLHF. CDR3 DNA: TGCGCCAGCAGCCAAGGGAGCTCCTATAATTCACCCCTCCACTTT.

The chain carries TRBV29-1 and TRBJ1-2; 10 nucleotides line up with TRBD1. The CDR3 is 16 amino acids. With V trimmed by 3 bases and J by 4 bases, 11 bases remained unmatched. Germline values: CDR1 SQVTM, CDR2 ANQGSEA. The CDR3 loop reads CSVEWTGGRKSYGYTF. The CDR3, as DNA: TGCAGCGTTGAGTGGACAGGGGGAAGGAAAAGCTATGGCTACACCTTC.

J is TRBJ1-3 and V is TRBV7-9; D perhaps matches TRBD1 (5 bases). The CDR3 sequence is 15 residues long. Germline V CDR1 and CDR2: SEHNR, FQNEAQ (reference sequence). Trimming removed 1 base from V and 0 bases from J, with 7 bases in between. The CDR3 loop is CASSLGQGSGNTIYF. CDR3 nucleotides: TGTGCCAGCAGCTTAGGCCAGGGCTCTGGAAACACCATATATTTT.

J is TRBJ2-2 and V is TRBV5-4, with D tentatively TRBD1 (6 bases). With 3 bases removed from V and 5 bases from J, the gap between germline ends came to 14 bases. Germline V gene data show CDR1 as SGHNT and CDR2 as YYREEE (reference sequence). This CDR3 spans 15 amino acids. The CDR3 nucleotides are TGTGCCAGCAGCTCGGACAGTCTCTCTACCGGGGAGCTGTTTTTT. Translated: CASSSDSLSTGELFF.

The rearrangement joins TRBV18 to TRBJ2-5, with D unresolved. V gave up 3 bases and J gave up 5 bases, with 10 bases separating them. The CDR3 extends over 13 amino acids. The germline gives CDR1 KGHSH, CDR2 LQKENI. The CDR3 loop reads CASSPGSWETQYF. The CDR3 bases are TGTGCCAGCTCACCCGGGTCTTGGGAGACCCAGTACTTC. Full variable domain (rest looked up from reference TRBV18 and TRBJ2-5): NAGVMQNPRHLVRRRGQEARLRCSPMKGHSHVYWYRQLPEEGLKFMVYLQKENIIDESGMPKERFSAEFPKEGPSILRIQQVVRGDSAAYFCASSPGSWETQYFGPGTRLLVL.

This clone was counted a single time. V gene TRBV2 combines with J gene TRBJ2-1; the D gene is possibly TRBD2 (5 bases). The germline gives CDR1 SNHLY, CDR2 FYNNEI. The CDR3 covers 15 residues. Trimming removed 5 bases at V and 4 bases at J, with 15 bases between. This CDR3 is CASSRLLAAYNEQFF. In DNA, the CDR3 is TGTGCCAGCAGTAGGTTGCTAGCAGCATACAATGAGCAGTTCTTC.